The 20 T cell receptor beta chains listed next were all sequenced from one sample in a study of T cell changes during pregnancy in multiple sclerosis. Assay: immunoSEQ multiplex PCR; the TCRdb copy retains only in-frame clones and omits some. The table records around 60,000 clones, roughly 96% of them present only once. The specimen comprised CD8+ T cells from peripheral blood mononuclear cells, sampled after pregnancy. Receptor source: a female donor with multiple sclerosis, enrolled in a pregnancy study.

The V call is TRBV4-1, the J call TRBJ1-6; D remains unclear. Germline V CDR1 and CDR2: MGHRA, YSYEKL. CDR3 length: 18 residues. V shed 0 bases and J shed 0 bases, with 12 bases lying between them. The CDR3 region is CASSQDAGVSSYNSPLHF. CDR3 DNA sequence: TGCGCCAGCAGCCAAGATGCCGGAGTAAGCTCCTATAATTCACCCCTCCACTTT.

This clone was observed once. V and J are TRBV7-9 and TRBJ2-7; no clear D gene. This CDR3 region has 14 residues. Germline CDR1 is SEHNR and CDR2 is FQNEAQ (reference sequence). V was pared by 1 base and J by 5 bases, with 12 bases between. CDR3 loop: CASSLDGRLNEQYF. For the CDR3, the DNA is TGTGCCAGCAGCTTAGACGGCAGGTTAAACGAGCAGTACTTC.

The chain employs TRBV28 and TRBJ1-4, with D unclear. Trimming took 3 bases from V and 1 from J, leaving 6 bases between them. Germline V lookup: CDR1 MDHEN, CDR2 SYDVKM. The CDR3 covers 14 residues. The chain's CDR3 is CASSFRGTNEKLFF. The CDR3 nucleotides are TGTGCCAGCAGTTTCCGGGGAACTAATGAAAAACTGTTTTTT.

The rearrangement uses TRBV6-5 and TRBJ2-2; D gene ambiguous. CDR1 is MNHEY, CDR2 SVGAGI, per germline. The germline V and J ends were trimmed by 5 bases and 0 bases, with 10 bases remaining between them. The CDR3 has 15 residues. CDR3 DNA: TGTGCCAGCAGTCCTCTGCGAACGAACACCGGGGAGCTGTTTTTT. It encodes CASSPLRTNTGELFF.

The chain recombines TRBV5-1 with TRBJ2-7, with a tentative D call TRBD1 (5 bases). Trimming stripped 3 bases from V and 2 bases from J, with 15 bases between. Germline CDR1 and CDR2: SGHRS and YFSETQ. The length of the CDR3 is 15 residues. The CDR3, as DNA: TGCGCCAGCAGCTCACATCTGGGGCCCACCTACGAGCAGTACTTC. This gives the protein CASSSHLGPTYEQYF.

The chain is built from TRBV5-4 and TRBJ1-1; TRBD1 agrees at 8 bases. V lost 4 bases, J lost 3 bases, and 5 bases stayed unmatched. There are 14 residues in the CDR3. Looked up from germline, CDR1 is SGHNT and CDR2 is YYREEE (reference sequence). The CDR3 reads CASSPTGGDTEAFF. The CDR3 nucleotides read TGTGCCAGCAGCCCAACAGGGGGGGACACTGAAGCTTTCTTT.

CDR3: CAISESGGEAVRGYTF. The CDR3 nucleotides are TGTGCCATCAGTGAGTCGGGGGGGGAGGCGGTACGCGGCTACACCTTC. J is TRBJ1-2 and V is TRBV10-3, with D possibly TRBD1 on 5 matching bases. Germline V CDR1 and CDR2: ENHRY, SYGVKD. CDR3 length: 16 amino acids. Trimming took 0 bases from V and 8 from J, leaving 19 bases between them.

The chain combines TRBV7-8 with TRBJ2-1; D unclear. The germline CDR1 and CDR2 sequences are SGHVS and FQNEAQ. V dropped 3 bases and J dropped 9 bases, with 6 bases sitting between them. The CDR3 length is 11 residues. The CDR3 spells CASSFSGEQFF. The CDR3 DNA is TGTGCCAGCAGCTTTTCGGGTGAGCAGTTCTTC.

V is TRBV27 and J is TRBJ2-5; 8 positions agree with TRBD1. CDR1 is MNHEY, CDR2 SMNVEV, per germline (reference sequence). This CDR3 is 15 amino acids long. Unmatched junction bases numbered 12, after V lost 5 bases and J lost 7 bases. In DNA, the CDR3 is TGTGCCAGCAGTCCCTTAACGGGACAGGCGGTGACCCAGTACTTC. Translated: CASSPLTGQAVTQYF.

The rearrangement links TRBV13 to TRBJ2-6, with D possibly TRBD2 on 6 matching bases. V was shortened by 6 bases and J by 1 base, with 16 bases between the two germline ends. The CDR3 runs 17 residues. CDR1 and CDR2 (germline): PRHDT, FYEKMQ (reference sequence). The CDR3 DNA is TGTGCCAGCAGTCTCGGGGGTGAATGGTCTGGGGCCAACGTCCTGACTTTC. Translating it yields CASSLGGEWSGANVLTF.

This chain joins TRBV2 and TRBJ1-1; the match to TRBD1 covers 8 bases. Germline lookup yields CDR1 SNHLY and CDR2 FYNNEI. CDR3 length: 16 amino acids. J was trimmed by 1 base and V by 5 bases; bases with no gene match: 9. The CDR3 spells CASSFDIDRGNTEAFF. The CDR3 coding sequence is TGTGCCAGCAGTTTCGATATTGACAGGGGGAACACTGAAGCTTTCTTT.

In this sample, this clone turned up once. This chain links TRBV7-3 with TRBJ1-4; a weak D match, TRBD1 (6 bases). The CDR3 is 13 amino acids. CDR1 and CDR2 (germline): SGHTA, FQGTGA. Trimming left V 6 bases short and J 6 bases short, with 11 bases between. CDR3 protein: CASRPHRDEKLFF. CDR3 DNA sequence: TGTGCCAGCAGACCGCACAGGGATGAAAAACTGTTTTTT.

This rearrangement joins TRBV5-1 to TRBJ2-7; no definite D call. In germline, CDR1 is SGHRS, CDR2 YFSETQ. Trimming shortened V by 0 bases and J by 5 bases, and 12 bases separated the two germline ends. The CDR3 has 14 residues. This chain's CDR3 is CASSLGDSVNEQYF. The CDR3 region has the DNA TGCGCCAGCAGCTTGGGAGACTCCGTCAACGAGCAGTACTTC.

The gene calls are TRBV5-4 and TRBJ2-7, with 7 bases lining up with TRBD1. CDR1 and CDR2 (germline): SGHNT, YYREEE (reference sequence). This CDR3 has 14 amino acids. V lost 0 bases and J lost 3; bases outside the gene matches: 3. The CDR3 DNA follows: TGTGCCAGCAGCTTGGGGGACAGTCACTACGAGCAGTACTTC. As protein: CASSLGDSHYEQYF.

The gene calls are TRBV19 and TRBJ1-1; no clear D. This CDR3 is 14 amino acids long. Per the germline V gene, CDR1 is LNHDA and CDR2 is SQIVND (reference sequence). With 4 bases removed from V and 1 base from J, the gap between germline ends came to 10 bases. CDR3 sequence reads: CASSKTLANTEAFF. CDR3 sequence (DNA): TGTGCCAGTAGTAAGACACTCGCGAACACTGAAGCTTTCTTT.

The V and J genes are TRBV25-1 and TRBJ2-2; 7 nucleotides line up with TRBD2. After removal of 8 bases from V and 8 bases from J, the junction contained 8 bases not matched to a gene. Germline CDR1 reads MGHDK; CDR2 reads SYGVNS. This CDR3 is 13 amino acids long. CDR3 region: CASAGDLRGELFF. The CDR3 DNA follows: TGTGCCAGCGCGGGGGACCTACGTGGGGAGCTGTTTTTT.

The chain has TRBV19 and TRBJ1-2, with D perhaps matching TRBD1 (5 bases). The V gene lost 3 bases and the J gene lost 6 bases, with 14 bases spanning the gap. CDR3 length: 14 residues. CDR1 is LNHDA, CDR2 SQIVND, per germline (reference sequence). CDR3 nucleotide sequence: TGTGCCAGTAGTATCCCGGGGGGGTACAATGGCTACACCTTC. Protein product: CASSIPGGYNGYTF. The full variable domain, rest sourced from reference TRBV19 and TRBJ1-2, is DGGITQSPKYLFRKEGQNVTLSCEQNLNHDAMYWYRQDPGQGLRLIYYSQIVNDFQKGDIAEGYSVSREKKESFPLTVTSAQKNPTAFYLCASSIPGGYNGYTFGSGTRLTVV.

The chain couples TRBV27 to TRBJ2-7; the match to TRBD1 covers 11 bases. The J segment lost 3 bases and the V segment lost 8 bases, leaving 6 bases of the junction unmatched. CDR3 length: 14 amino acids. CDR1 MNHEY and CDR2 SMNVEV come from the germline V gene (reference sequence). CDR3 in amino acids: CASGLGTGGYEQYF. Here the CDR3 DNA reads TGTGCCAGCGGGCTTGGGACAGGGGGCTACGAGCAGTACTTC.

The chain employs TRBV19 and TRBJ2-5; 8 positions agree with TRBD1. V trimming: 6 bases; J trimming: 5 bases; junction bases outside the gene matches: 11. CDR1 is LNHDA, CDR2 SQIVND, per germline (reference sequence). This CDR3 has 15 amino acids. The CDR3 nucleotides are TGTGCCAGTAGCCTTTCAACCAGGGGGCGCGAGACCCAGTACTTC. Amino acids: CASSLSTRGRETQYF.

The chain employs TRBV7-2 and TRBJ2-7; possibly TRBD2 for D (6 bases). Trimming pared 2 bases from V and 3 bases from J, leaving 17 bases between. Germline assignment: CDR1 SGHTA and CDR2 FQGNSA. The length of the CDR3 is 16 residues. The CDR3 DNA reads TGTGCCAGCAGCTTAAACCATCTAGCGACCAACTACGAGCAGTACTTC. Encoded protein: CASSLNHLATNYEQYF.